This entry lists 21 T cell receptor beta chains sequenced from one sample in a study of cytomegalovirus exposure and HLA in healthy donors. The primer mix had 60 Vbeta and 13 Jbeta primers. Produced via immunoSEQ multiplex PCR; TCRdb's table is partial and in-frame only. Counted here are 90,000 to 150,000 clones, roughly 80% occurring once; the ten biggest clones make up 4% to 5%. The sample consisted of PBMCs. The origin of the receptors is a middle-aged woman in good health and CMV-seronegative.

This clone is a singleton in its sample. V usage is TRBV7-5 and J usage is TRBJ1-1. TRBV7-5 is labeled a pseudogene. There are 14 residues in the CDR3. In DNA form, the CDR3 reads TGTGCCAGAAGCTTCTCCGGCGGATGGACTGAAGCTTTCTTT. It encodes CARSFSGGWTEAFF.

J is TRBJ2-7 and V is TRBV10-3; 10 positions match TRBD1. Trimming removed 6 bases from V and 6 bases from J; junction bases left unmatched: 8. CDR1 and CDR2 from the germline V gene are ENHRY and SYGVKD. The CDR3 loop spans 14 amino acids. The CDR3 loop is CAISYDRGRREQYF. For the CDR3, the DNA is TGTGCCATCAGCTATGACAGGGGGCGTCGCGAGCAGTACTTC.

V gene TRBV18 combines with J gene TRBJ1-2, with 8 bases identical to TRBD1. The CDR3 extends over 15 amino acids. Looked up from germline, CDR1 is KGHSH and CDR2 is LQKENI. The V segment lost 0 bases and the J segment 8 bases; nucleotides outside the gene matches: 8. The CDR3 DNA follows: TGTGCCAGCTCACCACCGGGGCAGGGGGCATCGGGCTACACCTTC. Translation gives CASSPPGQGASGYTF.

This clone was recorded once. CDR3 residues: CASCWARDNEKLFF. In DNA form, the CDR3 reads TGTGCCAGCTGCTGGGCCAGGGATAATGAAAAACTGTTTTTT. The chain has TRBV6-6 and TRBJ1-4; D is perhaps TRBD1 (5 bases). The germline V gene encodes CDR1 MNHNY and CDR2 SVGAGI (reference sequence). The CDR3 covers 14 residues. Trimming took off 8 bases at V and 4 bases at J, with 14 bases between the two ends.

This clone was seen more than once but under ten times. This chain joins TRBV9 and TRBJ2-1; D perhaps matches TRBD2 (7 bases). CDR3 size: 15 residues. The germline V gene has CDR1 SGDLS and CDR2 YYNGEE. V was pared by 4 bases and J by 8 bases, with 19 bases between. The DNA for the CDR3 is TGTGCCAGCAGCCCGATTATGGGGGGGGCCTATGAGCAGTTCTTC. Its protein product is CASSPIMGGAYEQFF.

As DNA, the CDR3 is TGCGCCAGCAGCCAAGGGTCGAGGATTAGTACTGAAGCTTTCTTT. This sequence encodes CASSQGSRISTEAFF. V is TRBV4-3 and J is TRBJ1-1; the D is unclear. The ends were cut back, 1 base at V and 5 bases at J, with 14 bases in the middle. The CDR3 covers 15 residues. CDR1 is LGHNA and CDR2 is YSLEER in the germline V gene.

The chain couples TRBV29-1 to TRBJ1-2; weak D call: TRBD1 (6 bases). CDR3 size: 12 residues. Per the germline V gene, CDR1 is SQVTM and CDR2 is ANQGSEA. Trimming shortened V by 4 bases and J by 4 bases, and 10 bases separated the two germline ends. As DNA, the CDR3 is TGCAGCGTTGCCGGACAGTCCTATGGCTACACCTTC. Its protein product is CSVAGQSYGYTF.

The chain recombines TRBV19 with TRBJ2-1, with TRBD2 matching 9 bases. With V trimmed by 5 bases and J by 4 bases, 3 bases remained unmatched. CDR1 LNHDA and CDR2 SQIVND come from the germline V gene (reference sequence). This CDR3 comprises 14 residues. The CDR3 protein is CASSAGGDYNEQFF. The CDR3 DNA reads TGTGCCAGTAGTGCGGGGGGGGATTACAATGAGCAGTTCTTC.

The rearrangement joins TRBV19 to TRBJ2-3, with 12 bases identical to TRBD2. Trimming removed 0 bases from V and 11 bases from J; junction bases left unmatched: 6. The germline V gene has CDR1 LNHDA and CDR2 SQIVND (reference sequence). CDR3 size: 15 residues. This CDR3 is CASSIDPATSGRQYF. As DNA, the CDR3 is TGTGCCAGTAGTATAGATCCGGCGACTAGCGGGAGGCAGTATTTT.

V usage is TRBV5-6 and J usage is TRBJ2-6, with D possibly matching TRBD1 (5 bases). Trimming pared 1 base from V and 1 base from J, leaving 12 bases between. This CDR3 spans 17 amino acids. The germline CDR1 and CDR2 sequences are SGHDT and YYEEEE. The CDR3 loop is CASSLKGLRSGANVLTF. DNA for the CDR3: TGTGCCAGCAGCTTGAAGGGGTTGAGGTCTGGGGCCAACGTCCTGACTTTC.

The CDR3: CASSVSGSYSNEQYF. The CDR3 DNA reads TGTGCCAGCAGCGTTAGCGGGAGCTATAGCAACGAGCAGTACTTC. The chain combines TRBV7-3 with TRBJ2-7; 9 nucleotides line up with TRBD2. V gave up 5 bases and J gave up 5 bases; unmatched junction bases: 10. The CDR3 loop spans 15 amino acids. In germline, CDR1 is SGHTA, CDR2 FQGTGA.

This chain uses TRBV27 with TRBJ2-2, with D maybe TRBD2 (7 bases). Germline V gives CDR1 MNHEY, CDR2 SMNVEV (reference sequence). The CDR3 is 16 residues long. V was clipped by 8 bases and J by 8 bases, with 24 bases between them. CDR3 loop: CASRRLSLGGPGELFF. CDR3 bases: TGTGCCAGCCGGCGACTAAGTCTCGGGGGGCCTGGGGAGCTGTTTTTT.

The chain employs TRBV7-8 and TRBJ1-3; 9 bases are a match to TRBD1. CDR3 length: 15 amino acids. The V gene end was trimmed by 4 bases and the J gene end by 3 bases; junction bases not matched to a gene: 4. Germline V gene data show CDR1 as SGHVS and CDR2 as FQNEAQ. The CDR3 sequence: CASSSTGGNGNTIYF. CDR3 in DNA: TGTGCCAGCAGCTCAACAGGGGGCAATGGAAACACCATATATTTT.

This clone was seen a handful of times. The V call is TRBV6-1, the J call TRBJ2-2, with D possibly being TRBD1 (6 bases). The CDR3 runs 16 residues. V lost 0 bases and J lost 6, with 14 bases in between. Germline values: CDR1 MNHNS, CDR2 SASEGT. The CDR3: CASSEAQGLAAGELFF. The CDR3 DNA follows: TGTGCCAGCAGTGAAGCGCAGGGGCTAGCCGCCGGGGAGCTGTTTTTT.

CDR3: CASSYSYGYTF. As DNA, the CDR3 is TGTGCCAGCAGTTACTCCTATGGCTACACCTTC. The chain couples TRBV28 to TRBJ1-2; no definite D call. CDR3 size: 11 residues. Germline-derived CDR1 and CDR2 are MDHEN and SYDVKM. V was shortened by 4 bases and J by 4 bases, with 4 bases between the two germline ends.

The rearrangement joins TRBV5-1 to TRBJ1-2; D perhaps matches TRBD1 (6 bases). Looked up from germline, CDR1 is SGHRS and CDR2 is YFSETQ. Trimming removed 4 bases from V and 1 base from J, with 14 bases in between. The length of the CDR3 is 15 residues. The CDR3 region is CASSPQGSGNYGYTF. Here the CDR3 DNA reads TGCGCCAGCAGCCCCCAGGGGTCTGGTAACTATGGCTACACCTTC.

The chain combines TRBV10-3 with TRBJ2-2, with 12 bases aligning to TRBD2. Germline V lookup: CDR1 ENHRY, CDR2 SYGVKD. V lost 6 bases and J lost 0; bases outside the gene matches: 14. The length of the CDR3 is 20 residues. This CDR3 reads CAISRGQALAGGPNTGELFF. Written as DNA, the CDR3 is TGTGCCATCAGCCGAGGGCAGGCTCTAGCGGGGGGGCCGAACACCGGGGAGCTGTTTTTT.

The chain carries TRBV18 and TRBJ2-7; TRBD1 agrees at 8 bases. The V segment lost 6 bases and the J segment 7 bases; nucleotides outside the gene matches: 11. Germline CDR1 KGHSH, CDR2 LQKENI. The CDR3 is made up of 14 amino acids. The CDR3 nucleotides are TGTGCCAGCTCTGAGGACAGGGCGTCGGGAGAGCAGTACTTC. Translated, it gives CASSEDRASGEQYF.

This rearrangement joins TRBV5-4 to TRBJ2-1; 14 bases agree with TRBD2. Trimming cost V 6 bases and J 7 bases; bases outside gene matches: 6. The germline CDR1 and CDR2 sequences are SGHNT and YYREEE (reference sequence). This CDR3 spans 15 amino acids. CDR3 DNA: TGTGCCAGCAATATCGGACTAGCGGGGGGAAATGAGCAGTTCTTC. It codes for CASNIGLAGGNEQFF.

This sequence joins TRBV7-2 and TRBJ2-3, with 9 bases identical to TRBD2. The CDR3 spans 16 residues. V gave up 4 bases and J gave up 1 base; unmatched junction bases: 6. Per germline, CDR1 SGHTA and CDR2 FQGNSA. The CDR3 bases are TGTGCCAGCAGCTGGGCTAGCGGGACGGGCACAGATACGCAGTATTTT. Its translation is CASSWASGTGTDTQYF.

The chain couples TRBV6-4 to TRBJ1-1; D is undetermined. The V gene lost 1 base and the J gene lost 4 bases, with 7 bases spanning the gap. The CDR3 consists of 13 residues. Per the germline V gene, CDR1 is MRHNA and CDR2 is SNTAGT. Written as DNA, the CDR3 is TGTGCCAGCAGTGACTTTTCGGGCACTGAAGCTTTCTTT. It yields the protein CASSDFSGTEAFF.